This T cell receptor beta chain was retrieved from a study of blood T cell repertoires in COVID-19. Across the study: Collection of acute and convalescent COVID-19 samples took place in the United States, Italy and Spain. T cells, B-cell-depleted T cells, or PBMCs supplied cDNA or gDNA.

In germline, CDR1 is SGHNT, CDR2 YENEEA. The CDR3 is made up of 13 amino acids. J was trimmed by 5 bases and V by 6 bases; bases with no gene match: 3. Per the authors' pipeline: Counts of nucleated cells, estimated from reference gene primer amplification, were obtained. Some clones are missing from TCRdb's copy, which holds only in-frame ones; the method was immunoSEQ multiplex PCR. V and J calls and clone size are as listed in that table; D and trimming were resolved from the DNA. In the table there are 150,000 to 200,000 clones, around 85% of which are singletons. This sequence originates from a man between 60 and 75 years old who had recovered from COVID-19. V and J are TRBV11-3 and TRBJ2-5, with 10 nucleotides matching TRBD1. Sequencing input: peripheral blood. For the CDR3, the DNA is TGTGCCAGCAGTGGGACAGGGGATGAGACCCAGTACTTC. This gives the protein CASSGTGDETQYF. Full variable domain (outside the CDR3, taken from reference TRBV11-3 and TRBJ2-5): EAGVVQSPRYKIIEKKQPVAFWCNPISGHNTLYWYLQNLGQGPELLIRYENEEAVDDSQLPKDRFSAERLKGVDSTLKIQPAELGDSAVYLCASSGTGDETQYFGPGTRLLVL.